The present T cell receptor (beta chain) was sequenced within a study of human thymus T cells. This clone appeared once. Profiling relied on immunoSEQ multiplex PCR, and the TCRdb table lists in-frame clones only, not all of them. The data hold some 130,000 clones, with around 94% observed a single time. Thymus specimens were resections from corrective heart surgery. Germline CDR1 is SGHTA and CDR2 is FQGNSA. The V end lost 2 bases, the J end lost 12 bases, and 8 bases lay between the germline ends. CDR3 length equals 12 residues. The V and J genes are TRBV7-2 and TRBJ1-6; TRBD1 is a possible D gene (5 bases). This clonotype originated in a boy under two years old with a congenital heart defect but otherwise immunologically healthy. The sample was thymus tissue. The CDR3 region is CASSLRGGPLHF. The CDR3 coding sequence is TGTGCCAGCAGCTTACGGGGGGGACCCCTCCACTTT.